Each of the 26 T cell receptor beta chains below was sequenced from the same sample in a study of control samples from healthy donors and cancer patients. Method: immunoSEQ multiplex PCR; TCRdb's copy keeps in-frame clones and lacks some. The sample carries 93,000 or so clones, about 89% recorded once. The source material was PBMCs. The receptor set was obtained from a man aged 55 to 70 with lung cancer.

The V gene is TRBV2, the J gene TRBJ2-7, with 7 bases that match TRBD1. The germline V gene has CDR1 SNHLY and CDR2 FYNNEI. Unmatched junction bases numbered 8, after V lost 7 bases and J lost 2 bases. The CDR3 covers 14 residues. CDR3 bases: TGTGCCAGCAAAGGACAGGCCTTAACCTACGAGCAGTACTTC. Translating it yields CASKGQALTYEQYF.

The rearrangement joins TRBV12-3 or TRBV12-4 to TRBJ2-1; a weak D match, TRBD2 (5 bases). This CDR3 region has 13 residues. Trimming cost V 6 bases and J 7 bases, with 13 bases left between them. CDR3 sequence (DNA): TGTGCCAGCAGCCCGGACTCATGGAATGAGCAGTTCTTC. This gives the protein CASSPDSWNEQFF.

V and J are TRBV3-1 (or the pseudogene TRBV3-2) and TRBJ2-5; D assignment may be TRBD1 or TRBD2 (5 bases each). The V end was cut by 5 bases, the J end by 0 bases, with 13 bases between. This CDR3 spans 15 amino acids. Per the germline V gene, CDR1 is LGHDT and CDR2 is YNNKEL (reference sequence). For the CDR3, the DNA is TGTGCCAGCAGCTCCCGCAGAGGGGACCAAGAGACCCAGTACTTC. It specifies CASSSRRGDQETQYF.

The V and J genes are TRBV6-5 and TRBJ2-2; D is uncertain. Germline CDR1 reads MNHEY; CDR2 reads SVGAGI. The CDR3 extends over 14 amino acids. The ends were cut back, 5 bases at V and 3 bases at J, with 10 bases in the middle. The CDR3 DNA reads TGTGCCAGCAGTCCACGGGCGGACACCGGGGAGCTGTTTTTT. Translation gives CASSPRADTGELFF.

The V gene is TRBV27, the J gene TRBJ1-5; the D gene is possibly TRBD1 (6 bases). Per germline, CDR1 MNHEY and CDR2 SMNVEV (reference sequence). The CDR3 length is 14 residues. V was shortened by 8 bases and J by 3 bases, with 14 bases between the two germline ends. This CDR3 is CASGLRGTNQPQHF. CDR3 nucleotide sequence: TGTGCCAGCGGGTTGAGGGGGACCAATCAGCCCCAGCATTTT.

The CDR3 DNA reads TGTGCCAGCAGCCGACAGGCTCGCGGCTACACCTTC. It translates to CASSRQARGYTF. The rearrangement joins TRBV3-1 (or the pseudogene TRBV3-2) to TRBJ1-2; D is perhaps TRBD1 (6 bases). The ends were cut back, 4 bases at V and 8 bases at J, with 11 bases in the middle. The CDR3 contains 12 residues. The germline V gene has CDR1 LGHDT and CDR2 YNNKEL (reference sequence).

V usage is TRBV6-1 and J usage is TRBJ2-5, with D perhaps TRBD1 (6 bases). CDR1 is MNHNS and CDR2 is SASEGT in the germline V gene. This CDR3 is built from 17 residues. V lost 3 bases and J lost 1, with 18 bases in between. CDR3 in amino acids: CASSDPPGTSAQETQYF. In DNA, the CDR3 is TGTGCCAGCAGTGACCCCCCCGGGACATCTGCCCAAGAGACCCAGTACTTC.

This clone was seen a handful of times. V and J are TRBV18 and TRBJ2-6, with D uncertain. Trimming took 4 bases from V and 0 from J, leaving 16 bases between them. Germline assignment: CDR1 KGHSH and CDR2 LQKENI. The CDR3 is made up of 18 amino acids. The CDR3 region has the DNA TGTGCCAGCTCACATCTCCGGGCCGTAAGCTCTGGGGCCAACGTCCTGACTTTC. Its protein product is CASSHLRAVSSGANVLTF.

The chain couples TRBV5-1 to TRBJ2-1; D is possibly TRBD1 (6 bases). CDR3 size: 15 residues. Trimming stripped 4 bases from V and 4 bases from J, with 15 bases between. Germline CDR1 is SGHRS and CDR2 is YFSETQ. The CDR3 is CASSTGHIGYNEQFF. Written as DNA, the CDR3 is TGCGCCAGCAGCACGGGACACATCGGATACAATGAGCAGTTCTTC.

The sample holds one count of this clone. The rearrangement uses TRBV11-1 and TRBJ2-5; 9 bases are a match to TRBD1. The CDR3 is made up of 15 amino acids. Trimming cost V 3 bases and J 4 bases; bases outside gene matches: 6. CDR1 is SGHAT, CDR2 FQDESV, per germline (reference sequence). The CDR3 sequence is CASSFGDRVTETQYF. The CDR3, as DNA: TGTGCCAGCAGCTTTGGGGACAGGGTCACAGAGACCCAGTACTTC.

The chain carries TRBV12-5 and TRBJ2-2; D is possibly TRBD1 (6 bases). V lost 2 bases, J lost 7 bases, and 8 bases lay in between. This CDR3 has 13 residues. Per the germline V gene, CDR1 is LGHNT and CDR2 is FRNRAP. CDR3 DNA sequence: TGTGCTAGTGGTTTGCAGGGGTTCGGGGAGCTGTTTTTT. The encoded protein is CASGLQGFGELFF.

The chain is built from TRBV30 and TRBJ2-1; D is unresolved. The V gene lost 4 bases and the J gene lost 1 base, with 14 bases spanning the gap. This CDR3 has 15 residues. The V gene's germline CDR1 is GTSNPN and CDR2 SVGIG (reference sequence). The CDR3 DNA sequence: TGTGCCTGGACCCGAGACCCTCCTTCCTACAATGAGCAGTTCTTC. As protein: CAWTRDPPSYNEQFF.

This chain joins TRBV7-9 and TRBJ2-5; 8 bases map to TRBD1. The CDR3 contains 16 residues. V gave up 2 bases and J gave up 4 bases; unmatched junction bases: 9. CDR1 and CDR2 from the germline V gene are SEHNR and FQNEAQ (reference sequence). CDR3 sequence: CASSLLRTGSIETQYF. DNA for the CDR3: TGTGCCAGCAGCTTATTAAGGACAGGGTCCATAGAGACCCAGTACTTC.

This chain uses TRBV5-4 with TRBJ1-5, with D unresolved. The germline V gene has CDR1 SGHNT and CDR2 YYREEE (reference sequence). The CDR3 runs 13 residues. V lost 0 bases and J 13 bases, leaving 14 bases between the germline ends. CDR3 coding DNA: TGTGCCAGCAGCTTGGGAACGGCCTCACATCAGCATTTT. Translated, it gives CASSLGTASHQHF.

The CDR3, as DNA: TGTGCCAGCAGCTTGCAGGGAGATGCCGAGGACGGGGAGACCCAGTACTTC. Amino acids: CASSLQGDAEDGETQYF. The V and J genes are TRBV11-3 and TRBJ2-5; the D gene could be TRBD1 or TRBD2 (5 bases each). The CDR3 totals 17 residues. V was cut by 3 bases and J by 5 bases, with 22 bases left in between. CDR1 is SGHNT and CDR2 is YENEEA in the germline V gene.

The chain carries TRBV7-9 and TRBJ2-5, with no clear D. There are 15 residues in the CDR3. Deletions cut 0 bases from V and 2 bases from J, with 10 bases between. The V gene's germline CDR1 is SEHNR and CDR2 FQNEAQ (reference sequence). CDR3 DNA: TGTGCCAGCAGCTTAGCGGAAGGGTTACAAGAGACCCAGTACTTC. Translation: CASSLAEGLQETQYF.

V is TRBV3-1 (or the pseudogene TRBV3-2) and J is TRBJ1-1; D is uncertain. V lost 4 bases, J lost 1 base, and 10 bases lay in between. The CDR3 contains 14 residues. Germline CDR1 is LGHDT and CDR2 is YNNKEL (reference sequence). CDR3 coding DNA: TGTGCCAGCAGCCGTAATACCGAGAACACTGAAGCTTTCTTT. Translating it yields CASSRNTENTEAFF.

The V call is TRBV30, the J call TRBJ2-3, with 7 bases aligning to TRBD2. The CDR3 consists of 13 residues. CDR1 and CDR2 from the germline V gene are GTSNPN and SVGIG (reference sequence). Losses at the gene ends were 4 bases for V and 2 bases for J; bases not matched to a gene: 3. The CDR3 DNA follows: TGTGCCTGGACTAGCGGACCCACAGATACGCAGTATTTT. Amino acids: CAWTSGPTDTQYF.

The chain has TRBV30 and TRBJ1-2; D uncertain. The CDR3 is 13 residues long. Trimming cost V 0 bases and J 8 bases, with 13 bases left between them. The germline CDR1 and CDR2 sequences are GTSNPN and SVGIG (reference sequence). CDR3 region: CAWSVAGAGGYTF. Here the CDR3 DNA reads TGTGCCTGGAGTGTGGCCGGAGCTGGGGGCTACACCTTC.

With regard to this clone: This same CDR3 is encoded by further DNA sequences in the sample. The V call is TRBV7-9, the J call TRBJ1-1; the D gene is possibly TRBD1 (5 bases). CDR1 and CDR2 from the germline V gene are SEHNR and FQNEAQ (reference sequence). Trimming left V 0 bases short and J 2 bases short, with 7 bases between. The CDR3 extends over 14 amino acids. The chain's CDR3 is CASSLAQGNTEAFF. The CDR3 DNA is TGTGCCAGCAGCTTAGCGCAGGGAAACACTGAAGCTTTCTTT. The whole variable domain, filled in from reference TRBV7-9 and TRBJ1-1, reads DTGVSQNPRHKITKRGQNVTFRCDPISEHNRLYWYRQTLGQGPEFLTYFQNEAQLEKSRLLSDRFSAERPKGSFSTLEIQRTEQGDSAMYLCASSLAQGNTEAFFGQGTRLTVV.

The chain employs TRBV18 and TRBJ1-4, with TRBD1 identical over 9 bases. The germline gives CDR1 KGHSH, CDR2 LQKENI. CDR3 length: 17 residues. J was trimmed by 6 bases and V by 3 bases; bases with no gene match: 11. This CDR3 reads CASSPVPGQGWDEKLFF. DNA for the CDR3: TGTGCCAGCTCACCGGTCCCGGGACAGGGTTGGGATGAAAAACTGTTTTTT.

CDR3 sequence: CASSPRSDEKLFF. DNA for the CDR3: TGTGCCAGCAGCCCCCGTTCGGATGAAAAACTGTTTTTT. The chain uses TRBV5-5 and TRBJ1-4, with D uncertain. CDR3 length: 13 amino acids. Trimming cost V 4 bases and J 6 bases, with 10 bases left between them. Germline CDR1 is SGHKS and CDR2 is YYEKEE (reference sequence).

This clone was counted between two and nine times. The chain links TRBV9 to TRBJ1-5, with D perhaps TRBD1 (5 bases). The V gene lost 3 bases and the J gene lost 3 bases, with 19 bases spanning the gap. This CDR3 spans 17 amino acids. CDR1 and CDR2 (germline): SGDLS, YYNGEE. The CDR3 here is CASSEGTQGGFNQPQHF. CDR3 coding DNA: TGTGCCAGCAGCGAAGGGACCCAGGGTGGGTTCAATCAGCCCCAGCATTTT.

The chain links TRBV7-2 to TRBJ1-4, with D uncertain. Between the trimmed V and J ends, which lost 6 bases and 2 bases, there was a span of 7 bases. Germline V gene lookup returns CDR1 SGHTA and CDR2 FQGNSA. This CDR3 spans 13 amino acids. This chain's CDR3 is CASRLGTNEKLFF. CDR3 bases: TGTGCCAGCAGGCTAGGGACTAATGAAAAACTGTTTTTT.

This clone has a handful of counts. The gene calls are TRBV19 and TRBJ1-3; 8 positions agree with TRBD1. With V trimmed by 5 bases and J by 4 bases, 7 bases remained unmatched. The CDR3 extends over 15 amino acids. Germline V gene data show CDR1 as LNHDA and CDR2 as SQIVND (reference sequence). The CDR3 here is CASSLTGTGGNTIYF. The DNA for the CDR3 is TGTGCCAGTAGTCTTACCGGGACAGGAGGAAACACCATATATTTT.

The chain employs TRBV9 and TRBJ2-1; 7 positions agree with TRBD1. V trimming: 2 bases; J trimming: 11 bases; junction bases outside the gene matches: 19. The CDR3 consists of 17 residues. CDR1 is SGDLS, CDR2 YYNGEE, per germline. The CDR3 bases are TGTGCCAGCAGCGTGTTCCAGACAGGGAAATTTTCAGGCAAGCAGTTCTTC. Translated, it gives CASSVFQTGKFSGKQFF.